One and the same sample provided the 14 T cell receptor beta chains below, sequenced in a study of sequential checkpoint blockade in melanoma. Treatment noted: randomized to nivolumab then ipilimumab (arm A) or the reverse (arm B). Measured with immunoSEQ multiplex PCR; TCRdb has only the in-frame clones, and not every one. The sample contains 9,500 to 13,000 clones, roughly 72% of which appear only once. Sequencing was performed on CD8+ T cells sorted from blood (inferred from file names), taken from a patient given nivolumab and ipilimumab in sequence. Source of these receptors: a human donor with melanoma.

This chain links TRBV6-1 with TRBJ1-2, with TRBD1 matching over 10 bases. The V segment lost 6 bases and the J segment 3 bases; nucleotides outside the gene matches: 7. This CDR3 region has 15 residues. Germline V gene lookup returns CDR1 MNHNS and CDR2 SASEGT. The CDR3 here is CASSPGTGDYYGYTF. The DNA of the CDR3 is TGTGCCAGCAGCCCAGGGACAGGGGATTACTATGGCTACACCTTC.

The gene calls are TRBV13 and TRBJ2-7; a possible D gene is TRBD1 (5 bases). Trimming stripped 7 bases from V and 5 bases from J, with 12 bases between. The CDR3 loop spans 12 amino acids. The germline V gene has CDR1 PRHDT and CDR2 FYEKMQ (reference sequence). The CDR3 spells CASTIGRDEQYF. The CDR3 region has the DNA TGTGCCAGCACTATCGGCAGGGACGAGCAGTACTTC.

The chain couples TRBV5-5 to TRBJ1-2; perhaps TRBD1 as D (6 bases). In germline, CDR1 is SGHKS, CDR2 YYEKEE (reference sequence). V was shortened by 4 bases and J by 5 bases, with 18 bases between the two germline ends. The CDR3 has 15 residues. CDR3 loop: CASSQGVKGEYGYTF. CDR3 DNA: TGTGCCAGCAGCCAAGGAGTAAAGGGGGAATATGGCTACACCTTC.

This clone has more than one count but fewer than ten. The J gene is TRBJ2-7, the V gene TRBV5-6; 13 bases line up with TRBD2. V lost 4 bases, J lost 4 bases, and 8 bases stayed unmatched. Germline lookup yields CDR1 SGHDT and CDR2 YYEEEE. The CDR3 consists of 16 residues. The CDR3 loop reads CASSPRTSGRWYEQYF. The CDR3 bases are TGTGCCAGCAGCCCAAGGACTAGCGGGAGATGGTACGAGCAGTACTTC.

CDR3 amino acids: CASSVSGRWETQYF. CDR3 bases: TGTGCCAGCAGTGTTTCAGGGCGTTGGGAGACCCAGTACTTC. The chain has TRBV2 and TRBJ2-5; possible D gene TRBD1, 5 bases. Germline CDR1 SNHLY, CDR2 FYNNEI. The ends were cut back, 4 bases at V and 5 bases at J, with 14 bases in the middle. The CDR3 covers 14 residues.

The gene calls are TRBV14 and TRBJ2-3; D possibly corresponds to TRBD1 (5 bases). The germline V gene has CDR1 SGHDN and CDR2 FVKESK. The CDR3 runs 19 residues. The ends were cut back, 0 bases at V and 2 bases at J, with 21 bases in the middle. The CDR3 spells CASSQESRQTIELTDTQYF. The CDR3 DNA reads TGTGCCAGCAGCCAAGAAAGCAGACAGACAATCGAGCTCACAGATACGCAGTATTTT.

The rearrangement links TRBV5-4 to TRBJ2-3, with unresolved D. Trimming pared 2 bases from V and 1 base from J, leaving 8 bases between. Germline V gene sequence: CDR1 SGHNT, CDR2 YYREEE (reference sequence). The CDR3 loop spans 14 amino acids. The CDR3 DNA sequence: TGTGCCAGCAGCTTACGGCAGGGCACAGATACGCAGTATTTT. Translation gives CASSLRQGTDTQYF.

The chain combines TRBV20-1 with TRBJ1-1, with TRBD1 as a possible D gene (5 bases). CDR1 and CDR2 (germline): DFQATT, SNEGSKA (reference sequence). The CDR3 covers 11 residues. This CDR3 is CSVRANTEAFF. The DNA of the CDR3 is TGCAGCGTCAGGGCAAACACTGAAGCTTTCTTT.

This chain connects TRBV7-9 to TRBJ2-1, with D possibly being TRBD2 (5 bases). Trimming pared 1 base from V and 12 bases from J, leaving 10 bases between. Germline assignment: CDR1 SEHNR and CDR2 FQNEAQ (reference sequence). The CDR3 is 12 residues long. The CDR3 DNA follows: TGTGCCAGCAGCTTAGGCGTTGGAGGGCAGTTCTTC. Translated, it gives CASSLGVGGQFF.

In this sample, this clone turned up once. The chain has TRBV13 and TRBJ2-2, with 11 bases identical to TRBD1. The CDR3 has 19 amino acids. Germline loops: CDR1 PRHDT, CDR2 FYEKMQ (reference sequence). J gave up 3 bases and V 5 bases, and 14 bases lay outside the gene matches. The CDR3 nucleotides read TGTGCCAGCAGCCCGGCCTCGTTTCGGGACAGGGGGGACACCGGGGAGCTGTTTTTT. Amino acid sequence: CASSPASFRDRGDTGELFF.

J is TRBJ2-1 and V is TRBV4-1; 7 bases line up with TRBD2. V trimming: 0 bases; J trimming: 4 bases; junction bases outside the gene matches: 6. Germline values: CDR1 MGHRA, CDR2 YSYEKL. This CDR3 contains 16 residues. As DNA, the CDR3 is TGCGCCAGCAGCCAAGATGAGCTAGCGGTTTACAATGAGCAGTTCTTC. Its protein product is CASSQDELAVYNEQFF.

V gene TRBV27 combines with J gene TRBJ2-1; TRBD1 matches 9 bases. The CDR3 has 13 amino acids. V was pared by 5 bases and J by 4 bases, with 0 bases of the junction left unmatched. Germline V lookup: CDR1 MNHEY, CDR2 SMNVEV (reference sequence). The CDR3 region is CASSGQGYNEQFF. The CDR3 coding sequence is TGTGCCAGCAGTGGACAGGGGTACAATGAGCAGTTCTTC.

The chain combines TRBV27 with TRBJ2-7; 9 nucleotides match TRBD1. Germline lookup yields CDR1 MNHEY and CDR2 SMNVEV (reference sequence). The CDR3 is 16 amino acids. V was pared by 6 bases and J by 1 base, with 10 bases of the junction left unmatched. CDR3 region: CASSPILDRGSYEQYF. The CDR3, as DNA: TGTGCCAGCAGCCCCATACTGGACAGGGGATCCTACGAGCAGTACTTC.

J is TRBJ2-7 and V is TRBV5-4; TRBD2 matches at 11 bases. The ends lost 3 bases at V and 0 bases at J; junction bases unmatched: 5. There are 16 residues in the CDR3. CDR1 SGHNT and CDR2 YYREEE come from the germline V gene (reference sequence). In DNA, the CDR3 is TGTGCCAGCAGCTATTTTACTAGCGGGAGCTCCTACGAGCAGTACTTC. Encoded protein: CASSYFTSGSSYEQYF.